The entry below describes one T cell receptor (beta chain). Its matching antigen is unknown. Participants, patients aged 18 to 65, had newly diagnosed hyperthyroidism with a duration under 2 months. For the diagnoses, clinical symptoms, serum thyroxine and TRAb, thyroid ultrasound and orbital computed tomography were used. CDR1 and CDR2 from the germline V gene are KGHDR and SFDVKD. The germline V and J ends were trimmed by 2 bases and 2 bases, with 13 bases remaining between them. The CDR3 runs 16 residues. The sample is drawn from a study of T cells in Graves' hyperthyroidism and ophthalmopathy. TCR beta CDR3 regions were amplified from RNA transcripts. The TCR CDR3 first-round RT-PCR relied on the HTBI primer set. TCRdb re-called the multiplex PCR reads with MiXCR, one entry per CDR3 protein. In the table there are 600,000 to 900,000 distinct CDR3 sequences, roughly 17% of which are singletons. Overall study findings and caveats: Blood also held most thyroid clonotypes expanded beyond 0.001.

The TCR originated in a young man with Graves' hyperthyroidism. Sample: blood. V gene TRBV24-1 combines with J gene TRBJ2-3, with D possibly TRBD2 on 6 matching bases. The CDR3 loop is CATSDSTGESTDTQYF. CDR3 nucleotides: TGTGCCACCAGTGATTCGACGGGGGAATCCACAGATACGCAGTATTTT.